Each of the 20 T cell receptor beta chains below was sequenced from the same sample in a study of tumor-infiltrating lymphocytes in localized non-small cell lung cancer. Sequenced by immunoSEQ multiplex PCR; TCRdb stores in-frame clones only, minus some. The data contain under 20,000 clones, about four fifths of them singletons. Sequenced input: lung tumor tissue. The source is a human donor with non-small cell lung cancer.

The J gene is TRBJ2-3, the V gene TRBV13, with TRBD1 identical over 9 bases. This CDR3 region has 17 residues. The germline CDR1 and CDR2 sequences are PRHDT and FYEKMQ (reference sequence). Trimming at V came to 5 bases and at J to 0 bases, leaving 9 bases not matched to a gene. The CDR3 DNA reads TGTGCCAGCAGCATCCACACAGGGGGCGCGAGCACAGATACGCAGTATTTT. This encodes CASSIHTGGASTDTQYF.

V and J are TRBV9 and TRBJ2-2; D remains unclear. This CDR3 has 15 amino acids. Trimming cost V 0 bases and J 4 bases, with 10 bases left between them. The germline CDR1 and CDR2 sequences are SGDLS and YYNGEE. CDR3 bases: TGTGCCAGCAGCGTAGAGGGAACAACCACCGGGGAGCTGTTTTTT. The encoded protein is CASSVEGTTTGELFF.

This chain joins TRBV27 and TRBJ1-5, with a weak D call TRBD1 (5 bases). V shed 6 bases and J shed 0 bases, with 9 bases lying between them. The germline CDR1 and CDR2 sequences are MNHEY and SMNVEV (reference sequence). The CDR3 covers 14 residues. The CDR3: CASSRDVSNQPQHF. The CDR3 nucleotides read TGTGCCAGCAGCCGGGACGTTAGCAATCAGCCCCAGCATTTT.

The J gene is TRBJ1-1, the V gene TRBV4-1; D not certain. Germline V gene sequence: CDR1 MGHRA, CDR2 YSYEKL. V gave up 1 base and J gave up 6 bases, with 6 bases separating them. The CDR3 has 12 residues. CDR3 in amino acids: CASSQGASEAFF. In nucleotides, the CDR3 is TGCGCCAGCAGCCAAGGAGCCTCTGAAGCTTTCTTT.

The chain recombines TRBV28 with TRBJ1-2; no reliable D call. Germline V gives CDR1 MDHEN, CDR2 SYDVKM. V lost 5 bases and J 5 bases, leaving 15 bases between the germline ends. CDR3 length equals 14 residues. The CDR3 spells CASSLTLNAYGYTF. As DNA, the CDR3 is TGTGCCAGCAGTCTTACATTAAATGCGTATGGCTACACCTTC.

DNA for the CDR3: TGTGCCAGCAGCGTACGTGACACCGGGACAGGGTCTTACAATGAGCAGTTCTTC. Its translation: CASSVRDTGTGSYNEQFF. This chain joins TRBV9 and TRBJ2-1; TRBD1 aligns across 9 bases. Per the germline V gene, CDR1 is SGDLS and CDR2 is YYNGEE. The J segment lost 4 bases and the V segment lost 1 base, leaving 12 bases of the junction unmatched. CDR3 length: 18 amino acids.

The rearrangement links TRBV10-3 to TRBJ2-5; 7 bases are shared with TRBD1. This CDR3 has 14 residues. Germline CDR1 ENHRY, CDR2 SYGVKD. V gave up 7 bases and J gave up 0 bases; unmatched junction bases: 5. The CDR3 sequence is CAIKGDRDQETQYF. The CDR3 DNA is TGTGCCATCAAGGGAGACAGGGACCAAGAGACCCAGTACTTC.

V usage is TRBV14 and J usage is TRBJ2-2, with no clear D. The CDR3 sequence is 14 residues long. From germline, CDR1 is SGHDN and CDR2 FVKESK. V was trimmed by 2 bases and J by 5 bases, leaving 9 bases between them. CDR3 protein: CASSQSLRTGELFF. The CDR3 DNA reads TGTGCCAGCAGCCAATCTTTACGGACCGGGGAGCTGTTTTTT.

The chain carries TRBV7-2 and TRBJ2-2, with no clear D. V was clipped by 3 bases and J by 6 bases, with 2 bases between them. The germline gives CDR1 SGHTA, CDR2 FQGNSA. The CDR3 sequence is 11 residues long. In DNA, the CDR3 is TGTGCCAGCAGCTTGTCCGGGGAGCTGTTTTTT. Its translation is CASSLSGELFF.

The CDR3 DNA reads TGTGCCAGCAGCCCCTCCGGGACCTACACCGGGGAGCTGTTTTTT. The encoded protein is CASSPSGTYTGELFF. V is TRBV9 and J is TRBJ2-2; D tentatively reads TRBD1 or TRBD2 (5 bases each). Germline V gives CDR1 SGDLS, CDR2 YYNGEE. This CDR3 comprises 15 residues. V was shortened by 4 bases and J by 3 bases, with 13 bases between the two germline ends.

In regard to this clone: The sample has other DNA sequences that encode this CDR3 too. This chain uses TRBV27 with TRBJ1-2; 7 positions match TRBD1. V was clipped by 8 bases and J by 3 bases; unmatched bases: 6. The CDR3 spans 13 residues. Germline loops: CDR1 MNHEY, CDR2 SMNVEV (reference sequence). The CDR3 DNA sequence: TGTGCCAGCCACAGTGACAGGGACTATGGCTACACCTTC. Translating gives CASHSDRDYGYTF.

The rearrangement uses TRBV7-8 and TRBJ1-1; D uncertain. This CDR3 is built from 14 residues. V lost 0 bases and J 3 bases, leaving 8 bases between the germline ends. The germline V gene has CDR1 SGHVS and CDR2 FQNEAQ. Written as DNA, the CDR3 is TGTGCCAGCAGCTTAGCCCCGTGGGACACTGAAGCTTTCTTT. Residues: CASSLAPWDTEAFF.

The chain has TRBV30 and TRBJ1-6; weak D call: TRBD1 (6 bases). Trimming took 7 bases from V and 0 from J, leaving 13 bases between them. Germline V lookup: CDR1 GTSNPN, CDR2 SVGIG (reference sequence). This CDR3 has 15 amino acids. CDR3 nucleotide sequence: TGTGCCTCAAAACAGGGTAGCTCCTATAATTCACCCCTCCACTTT. It encodes CASKQGSSYNSPLHF.

This clone has only a few counts. The gene calls are TRBV27 and TRBJ2-1; 8 nucleotides match TRBD2. The germline CDR1 and CDR2 sequences are MNHEY and SMNVEV (reference sequence). CDR3 length equals 16 residues. The trim removed 4 bases at V and 3 bases at J, leaving 8 bases unmatched. CDR3 sequence reads: CASSSGTSGYYNEQFF. In DNA form, the CDR3 reads TGTGCCAGCAGTTCCGGTACTAGCGGCTACTACAATGAGCAGTTCTTC.

By sample share, this clone is medium-sized. The chain uses TRBV28 and TRBJ2-1; D is unclear. CDR1 is MDHEN and CDR2 is SYDVKM in the germline V gene. The length of the CDR3 is 13 residues. V lost 6 bases and J 3 bases, leaving 9 bases between the germline ends. The CDR3 DNA reads as TGTGCCAGCAGCCAGATCATCTACAATGAGCAGTTCTTC. Translating it yields CASSQIIYNEQFF.

The chain links TRBV20-1 to TRBJ2-7; D is undetermined. Trimming removed 4 bases at V and 9 bases at J, with 13 bases between. This CDR3 spans 11 amino acids. CDR1 and CDR2 (germline): DFQATT, SNEGSKA (reference sequence). CDR3 in DNA: TGCAGTGCTACCCCCGGAATGCGGCAGTACTTC. It encodes CSATPGMRQYF.

On this clone: The sample contains more than one DNA sequence encoding this CDR3. The chain uses TRBV7-9 and TRBJ1-5; 10 nucleotides align to TRBD1. The V gene's germline CDR1 is SEHNR and CDR2 FQNEAQ (reference sequence). Trimming at V came to 0 bases and at J to 2 bases, leaving 1 base not matched to a gene. The CDR3 totals 16 residues. The CDR3 sequence is CASSLAGTGGNQPQHF. For the CDR3, the DNA is TGTGCCAGCAGCTTAGCCGGGACAGGGGGCAATCAGCCCCAGCATTTT.

The rearrangement links TRBV28 to TRBJ2-2; tentative D call: TRBD2 (5 bases). This CDR3 region has 16 residues. Deletions cut 6 bases from V and 4 bases from J, with 18 bases between. Germline V gene sequence: CDR1 MDHEN, CDR2 SYDVKM. The CDR3 DNA is TGTGCCAGCAGCCGTAGGATCGGACGGGGCACCGGGGAGCTGTTTTTT. Translation gives CASSRRIGRGTGELFF.

The chain recombines TRBV6-5 with TRBJ2-1; D uncertain. V shed 10 bases and J shed 6 bases, with 10 bases lying between them. The germline gives CDR1 MNHEY, CDR2 SVGAGI. This CDR3 has 11 amino acids. The CDR3 nucleotides are TGTGCCACAGCCCTCAGCAATGAGCAGTTCTTC. Amino acids: CATALSNEQFF.

The rearrangement uses TRBV5-1 and TRBJ2-5; D is unclear. V lost 0 bases, J lost 2 bases, and 8 bases lay in between. The V gene's germline CDR1 is SGHRS and CDR2 YFSETQ. This CDR3 has 14 amino acids. This CDR3 is CASSLDGFQETQYF. The CDR3 DNA sequence: TGCGCCAGCAGCTTGGATGGCTTTCAAGAGACCCAGTACTTC.